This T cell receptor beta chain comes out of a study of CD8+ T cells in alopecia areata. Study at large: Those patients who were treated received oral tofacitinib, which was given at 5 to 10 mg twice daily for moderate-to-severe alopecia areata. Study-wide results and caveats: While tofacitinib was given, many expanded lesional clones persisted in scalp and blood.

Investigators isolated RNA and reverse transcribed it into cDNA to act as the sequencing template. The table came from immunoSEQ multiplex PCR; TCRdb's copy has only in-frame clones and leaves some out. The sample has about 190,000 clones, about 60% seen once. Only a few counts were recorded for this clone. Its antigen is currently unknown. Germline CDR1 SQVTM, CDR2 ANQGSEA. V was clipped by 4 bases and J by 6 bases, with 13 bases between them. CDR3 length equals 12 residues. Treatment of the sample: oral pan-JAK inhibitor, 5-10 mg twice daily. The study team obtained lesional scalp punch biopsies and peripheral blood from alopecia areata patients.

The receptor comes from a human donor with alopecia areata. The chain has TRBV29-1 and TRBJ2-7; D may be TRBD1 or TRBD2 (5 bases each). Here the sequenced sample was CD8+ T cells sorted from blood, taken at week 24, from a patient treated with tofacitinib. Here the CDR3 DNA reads TGCAGCGTTGCTCTGGTGAGGGGCGAGCAGTACTTC. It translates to CSVALVRGEQYF.